One and the same sample provided the 8 T cell receptor beta chains below, sequenced in a study of cytomegalovirus exposure and HLA in healthy donors (dated by TCRdb to about 2017). Library preparation employed the immunoSEQ multiplex PCR assay. A mixture of 60 forward primers for TCR Vbeta segments and 13 reverse primers for TCR Jbeta segments was used in the multiplex PCR. Entries here come from immuneACCESS through TCRdb and include only in-frame sequences with V and J called. Some clones fail to appear in such tables; in the studies checked, an unresolved V gene covers under half of the shortfall, and the cause of the remainder is unknown. Counted in this sample were 90,000 to 150,000 clones; around 77% of them appeared once. The ten largest make up around 3.5% of the sample. The specimen was PBMCs. All receptors derive from a human donor in good health.

The chain combines TRBV19 with TRBJ2-5; 11 bases are a match to TRBD2. Germline V gene data show CDR1 as LNHDA and CDR2 as SQIVND (reference sequence). This CDR3 contains 17 residues. After removal of 6 bases from V and 3 bases from J, the junction contained 12 bases not matched to a gene. The CDR3 nucleotides read TGTGCCAGTAGAAAGCGGAGAGGGACTAGCGGTAAAGAGACCCAGTACTTC. Its translation is CASRKRRGTSGKETQYF.

This chain uses TRBV25-1 with TRBJ1-4; no firm D call. The germline V gene has CDR1 MGHDK and CDR2 SYGVNS. The CDR3 is 14 residues long. V dropped 3 bases and J dropped 7 bases, with 12 bases sitting between them. Here the CDR3 DNA reads TGTGCCAGCAGTGATCCTACAGTAACTGAAAAACTGTTTTTT. Its protein is CASSDPTVTEKLFF.

The DNA of the CDR3 is TGTGCCAGCAGCCTCTTCGGGACTAGCGCAACCAGAGACTCCTACGAGCAGTACTTC. It is translated as CASSLFGTSATRDSYEQYF. This chain links TRBV7-7 with TRBJ2-7; TRBD2 agrees at 10 bases. With 5 bases clipped from V and 0 bases from J, the junction kept 16 bases outside the gene matches. This CDR3 region has 19 residues. CDR1 and CDR2 (germline): SSHAT, FNYEAQ (reference sequence).

The chain couples TRBV5-1 to TRBJ2-1, with TRBD2 matching over 8 bases. CDR3 size: 17 residues. Per germline, CDR1 SGHRS and CDR2 YFSETQ. V shed 0 bases, J shed 4 bases, and the junction held 9 bases outside the gene matches. For the CDR3, the DNA is TGCGCCAGCAGCTTGGCCGAATGGCCTAGCGGGTACAATGAGCAGTTCTTC. Translating gives CASSLAEWPSGYNEQFF.

In this sample, this clone turned up a few times. This rearrangement joins TRBV6-5 to TRBJ1-2, with a weak D call TRBD1 (6 bases). Germline lookup yields CDR1 MNHEY and CDR2 SVGAGI. The CDR3 has 15 residues. The V end lost 6 bases, the J end lost 6 bases, and 20 bases lay between the germline ends. The CDR3 DNA reads as TGTGCCAGCAGGGACCCGAACACAGGGCGGCATGGCTACACCTTC. Residues: CASRDPNTGRHGYTF.

The chain is built from TRBV25-1 and TRBJ2-5, with D unclear. The J call is doubtful: the DNA matches TRBJ2-7 better. The CDR3 is 13 amino acids. The germline V gene has CDR1 MGHDK and CDR2 SYGVNS. The CDR3 sequence is CASTELDSYEQYF. CDR3 in DNA: TGTGCCAGCACCGAGTTAGACTCCTACGAGCAGTACTTC.

This clone was seen a handful of times. The chain uses TRBV11-2 and TRBJ2-7; 8 positions match TRBD1. Germline V gene data show CDR1 as SGHAT and CDR2 as FQNNGV. The trim removed 7 bases at V and 0 bases at J, leaving 5 bases unmatched. This CDR3 region has 14 residues. The CDR3 coding sequence is TGTGCCAGCATTGACAGGGGTAACTCCTACGAGCAGTACTTC. Translated: CASIDRGNSYEQYF.

This chain joins TRBV28 and TRBJ1-5; a weak D match, TRBD1 (6 bases). Germline-derived CDR1 and CDR2 are MDHEN and SYDVKM. This CDR3 comprises 16 residues. V was cut by 6 bases and J by 5 bases, with 20 bases left in between. The CDR3 coding sequence is TGTGCCAGCAGACGGGACGGCAGGGGAGTTTATCAGCCCCAGCATTTT. Encoded protein: CASRRDGRGVYQPQHF.